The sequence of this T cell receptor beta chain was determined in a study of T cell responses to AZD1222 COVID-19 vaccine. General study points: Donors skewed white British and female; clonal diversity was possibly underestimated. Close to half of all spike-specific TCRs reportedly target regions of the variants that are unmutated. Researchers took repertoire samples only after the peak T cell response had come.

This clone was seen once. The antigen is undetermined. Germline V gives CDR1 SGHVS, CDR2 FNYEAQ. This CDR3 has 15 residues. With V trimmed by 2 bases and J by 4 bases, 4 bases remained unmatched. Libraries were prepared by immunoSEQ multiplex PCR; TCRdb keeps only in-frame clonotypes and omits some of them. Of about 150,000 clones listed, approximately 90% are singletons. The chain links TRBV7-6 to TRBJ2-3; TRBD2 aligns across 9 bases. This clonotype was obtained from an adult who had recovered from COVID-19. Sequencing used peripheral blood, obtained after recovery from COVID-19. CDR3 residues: CASSLTSGFADTQYF. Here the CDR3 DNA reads TGTGCCAGCAGCTTAACTAGCGGGTTTGCAGATACGCAGTATTTT.